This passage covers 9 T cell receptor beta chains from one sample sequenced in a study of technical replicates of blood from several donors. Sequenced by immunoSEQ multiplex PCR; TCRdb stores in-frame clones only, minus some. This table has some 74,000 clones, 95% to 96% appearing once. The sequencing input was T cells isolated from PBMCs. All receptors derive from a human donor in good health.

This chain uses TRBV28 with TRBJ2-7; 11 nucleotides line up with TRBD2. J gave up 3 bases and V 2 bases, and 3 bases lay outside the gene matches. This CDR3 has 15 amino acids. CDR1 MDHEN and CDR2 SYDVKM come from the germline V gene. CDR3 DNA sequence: TGTGCCAGCAGTTTAAGGCTAGCGGGAGGCTACGAGCAGTACTTC. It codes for CASSLRLAGGYEQYF.

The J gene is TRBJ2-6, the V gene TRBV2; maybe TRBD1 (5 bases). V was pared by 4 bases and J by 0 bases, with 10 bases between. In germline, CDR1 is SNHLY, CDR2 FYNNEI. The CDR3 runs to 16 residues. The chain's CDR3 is CASSAGPISGANVLTF. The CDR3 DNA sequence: TGTGCCAGCAGTGCAGGGCCGATCTCTGGGGCCAACGTCCTGACTTTC.

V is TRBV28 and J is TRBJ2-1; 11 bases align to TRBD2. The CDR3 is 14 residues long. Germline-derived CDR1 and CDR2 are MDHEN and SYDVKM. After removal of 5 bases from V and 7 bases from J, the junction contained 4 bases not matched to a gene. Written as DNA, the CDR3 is TGTGCCAGCAGTCCGACTAGCGGGACTAATGAGCAGTTCTTC. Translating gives CASSPTSGTNEQFF.

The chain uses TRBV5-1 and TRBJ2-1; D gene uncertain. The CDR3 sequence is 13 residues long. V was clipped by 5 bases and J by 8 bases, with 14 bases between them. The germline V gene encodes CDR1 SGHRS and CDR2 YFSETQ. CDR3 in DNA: TGCGCCAGCAGTCCTTCGGTTTATGATGAGCAGTTCTTC. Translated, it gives CASSPSVYDEQFF.

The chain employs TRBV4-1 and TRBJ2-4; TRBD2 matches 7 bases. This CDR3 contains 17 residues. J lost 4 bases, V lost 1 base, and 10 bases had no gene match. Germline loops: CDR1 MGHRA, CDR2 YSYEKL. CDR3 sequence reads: CASSQGRASGGKNIQYF. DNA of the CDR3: TGCGCCAGCAGCCAAGGCCGGGCTAGCGGAGGGAAAAACATTCAGTACTTC.

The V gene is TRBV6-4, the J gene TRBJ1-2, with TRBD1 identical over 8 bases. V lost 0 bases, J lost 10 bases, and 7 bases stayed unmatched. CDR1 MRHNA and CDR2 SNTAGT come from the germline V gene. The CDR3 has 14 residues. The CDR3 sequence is CASSDSPRGLTYTF. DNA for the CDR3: TGTGCCAGCAGTGACTCTCCCAGGGGGCTGACCTACACCTTC.

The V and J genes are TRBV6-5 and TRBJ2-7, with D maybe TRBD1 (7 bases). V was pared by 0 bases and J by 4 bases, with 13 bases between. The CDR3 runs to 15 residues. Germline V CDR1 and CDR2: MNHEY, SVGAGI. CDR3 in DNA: TGTGCCAGCAGTTACTCGACAGGGAGGAGATACGAGCAGTACTTC. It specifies CASSYSTGRRYEQYF.

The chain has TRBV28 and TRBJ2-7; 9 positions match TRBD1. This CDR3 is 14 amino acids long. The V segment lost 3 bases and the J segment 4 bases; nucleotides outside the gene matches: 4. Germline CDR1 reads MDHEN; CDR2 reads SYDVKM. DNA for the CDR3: TGTGCCAGCAGTTTGGACAGGGGATCTTACGAGCAGTACTTC. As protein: CASSLDRGSYEQYF.

In nucleotides, the CDR3 is TGTGCCAGCGCGAAGAACGAGCAGTACTTC. The encoded protein is CASAKNEQYF. This rearrangement joins TRBV6-1 to TRBJ2-7, with D uncertain. The germline gives CDR1 MNHNS, CDR2 SASEGT. This CDR3 has 10 residues. The ends were cut back, 8 bases at V and 5 bases at J, with 7 bases in the middle.